The source of this TCR beta chain is a study of identical twins. As to this clonotype: The antigen is undetermined.

Per germline, CDR1 DFQATT and CDR2 SNEGSKA (reference sequence). V was cut by 3 bases and J by 3 bases, with 9 bases left in between. This CDR3 has 13 amino acids. Findings and limits, study-wide: Fewer insertions marked abundant cord blood beta clonotypes; young adult naive trended weakly, memory not at all. Rather than following the same donors, the conclusions depended on cross-sectional statistical analysis. Invariant cells of the MAIT and iNKT types might have partly distorted the zero-insertion analyses.

TCRdb fed the 5' RACE reads into MiXCR, producing one record per CDR3 protein. The sample shows roughly 690,000 distinct CDR3 sequences, less than 25% of them seen only once. A further study also used this sample, focusing on T cells expressing NK-cell markers.

V gene TRBV20-1 combines with J gene TRBJ1-5; no clear D. This clonotype originated in a young woman in good health. Sequenced input: PBMCs. The CDR3 coding sequence is TGCAGTGCTAGGGACGGCCTCAATCAGCCCCAGCATTTT. Translating it yields CSARDGLNQPQHF.